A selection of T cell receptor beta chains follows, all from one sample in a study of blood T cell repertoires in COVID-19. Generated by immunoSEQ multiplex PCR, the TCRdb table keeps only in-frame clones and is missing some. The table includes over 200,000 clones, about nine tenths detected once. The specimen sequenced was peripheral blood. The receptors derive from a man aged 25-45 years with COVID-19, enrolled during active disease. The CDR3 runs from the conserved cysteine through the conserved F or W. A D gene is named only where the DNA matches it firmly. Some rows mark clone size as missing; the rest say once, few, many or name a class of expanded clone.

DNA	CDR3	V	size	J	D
TGCAGCCTTCAGGGAGGGGGAGCCCAGTACTTC	CSLQGGGAQYF	TRBV29-1	-	TRBJ2-5	-
TGTGCCAGCAGCACGACAGGGATTAACTACGAGCAGTACTTC	CASSTTGINYEQYF	TRBV7-2	-	TRBJ2-7	TRBD1
TGTGCCAGCAGCTTAGGCCGGGTGGCCGCCAACGAGCAGTACTTC	CASSLGRVAANEQYF	TRBV13	-	TRBJ2-7	-
TGTGCCAGCTCACCGACTCAGGGTTCTCGAGTGAATGGGGCCAACGTCCTGACTTTC	CASSPTQGSRVNGANVLTF	TRBV18	-	TRBJ2-6	-
TGTGCCAGCAGTTCCCCGGGACAGGGAAACTATGGCTACACCTTC	CASSSPGQGNYGYTF	TRBV6-5	-	TRBJ1-2	TRBD1
TGTGCCAGCAGCTTAGTGGGGACTAGCGGGAGGAATGAGCAGTTCTTC	CASSLVGTSGRNEQFF	TRBV7-2	-	TRBJ2-1	TRBD2
TGTGCCAGCAGCTTAGTTAGAGCTGGGACCCAGTACTTC	CASSLVRAGTQYF	TRBV11-2	-	TRBJ2-5	-
TGTGCCAGCAGCTTAGGGGACAGGGGTTCCACAGATACGCAGTATTTT	CASSLGDRGSTDTQYF	TRBV7-9	few	TRBJ2-3	TRBD1
TGTGCCAGTAGCACCCCTGGGACAGGGAACACCTTC	CASSTPGTGNTF	TRBV19	-	TRBJ1-2	TRBD1
TGTGCCAGCACCTTTTATAGCAATCAGCCCCAGCATTTT	CASTFYSNQPQHF	TRBV28	-	TRBJ1-5	-
TGTGCCAGTAGTATGAGGGACAGGGGGCGTCAGCCCCAGCATTTT	CASSMRDRGRQPQHF	TRBV19	-	TRBJ1-5	TRBD1
TGTGCCAGCAGTTCCCTCCCCACAGCTGGAAACACCATATATTTT	CASSSLPTAGNTIYF	TRBV28	-	TRBJ1-3	-
TGTGCCACCAGCAGAGATTCGGGGGAAGAGCAGTACTTC	CATSRDSGEEQYF	TRBV15	-	TRBJ2-7	-
TGTGCCAGCAGGCGGGCGGGACTAGCGGGCACAGATACGCAGTATTTT	CASRRAGLAGTDTQYF	TRBV2	-	TRBJ2-3	TRBD2
TGTGCCAGCAGTGAATTCCGTCTTGTGTCTTTCTTT	CASSEFRLVSFF	TRBV6-1	-	TRBJ1-1	-
TGTGCCAGCAGCCGGAACCGACTAGCGGGAGAGCAGTACTTC	CASSRNRLAGEQYF	TRBV7-2	-	TRBJ2-7	TRBD2
TGTGCCAGCAGCTTACGGCAGGGTAATGAAAAACTGTTTTTT	CASSLRQGNEKLFF	TRBV7-9	-	TRBJ1-4	-
TGTGCCAGTAGTATAAAAAGGACAGGGGATCAGCCCCAGCATTTT	CASSIKRTGDQPQHF	TRBV19	-	TRBJ1-5	TRBD1